This is a list of T cell receptor beta chains from one sample in a study of T-cell memory formation after mild COVID-19. TCRdb passed the 5' RACE reads through MiXCR, listing each CDR3 protein once. The sample contains about 400,000 distinct CDR3 sequences, under 25% of which appear only once. Sequenced: PBMCs or a T cell subset sorted from them (not recorded which). Source of these receptors: an adult woman who had mild COVID-19 (a few samples of this study predate the infection). Cell type and time point are not known. Both conserved end residues are part of each CDR3. Fields, in order: clone size, V gene, D gene, J gene, CDR3 length, CDR3 protein, CDR3 DNA. A D gene is named only where the DNA matches it firmly. Not all rows give a size; the values are once, few, many and, for expanded clones, a class.

many	TRBV5-5	-	TRBJ2-7	15	CASSLGAGGTYEQYF	TGTGCCAGCAGCTTGGGGGCAGGGGGGACTTACGAGCAGTACTTC
once	TRBV30	-	TRBJ2-7	12	CAWRGVRVEQYF	TGTGCCTGGAGAGGGGTAAGGGTCGAGCAGTACTTC
few	TRBV5-6	-	TRBJ1-3	15	CASSFGGSSGNTIYF	TGTGCCAGCAGCTTCGGGGGTTCCTCTGGAAACACCATATATTTT
few	TRBV2	-	TRBJ1-1	12	CASRIRSTEAFF	TGTGCCAGCAGGATTCGGAGCACTGAAGCTTTCTTT
few	TRBV11-3	-	TRBJ1-1	15	CASSHPRGMNTEAFF	TGTGCCAGCAGCCACCCCCGGGGGATGAACACTGAAGCTTTCTTT
-	TRBV27	-	TRBJ1-6	14	CASRLRGPNSPLHF	TGTGCCAGCCGCCTACGGGGGCCAAATTCACCCCTCCACTTT
-	TRBV7-3	TRBD1	TRBJ1-1	14	CASSPGGMNTEAFF	TGTGCCAGCAGCCCAGGGGGAATGAACACTGAAGCTTTCTTT
few	TRBV6-2/TRBV6-3	TRBD2	TRBJ2-3	17	CASTTSRLAGAGDTQYF	TGTGCCAGTACTACCTCTCGACTAGCGGGAGCTGGAGATACGCAGTATTTT
few	TRBV20-1	TRBD2	TRBJ2-3	16	CSAPTFSGRSTDTQYF	TGCAGTGCTCCGACCTTTAGCGGGAGGAGCACAGATACGCAGTATTTT
-	TRBV6-5	TRBD1	TRBJ2-7	13	CASRTGATREQYF	TGTGCCAGCCGGACAGGGGCCACTCGGGAGCAGTACTTC
-	TRBV5-5	-	TRBJ1-2	13	CASSLEVFYGYTF	TGTGCCAGCAGCTTGGAGGTATTCTATGGCTACACCTTC
-	TRBV20-1	TRBD1	TRBJ1-2	14	CSANGDGTAYGYTF	TGCAGTGCTAATGGAGACGGGACAGCCTATGGCTACACCTTC
-	TRBV7-9	TRBD1	TRBJ2-5	16	CASSHRRTGKGETQYF	TGTGCCAGCAGCCATCGCCGGACAGGGAAGGGAGAGACCCAGTACTTC
few	TRBV27	TRBD2	TRBJ2-1	18	CASTRTSGSLVTNNEQFF	TGTGCCAGCACCCGGACTAGCGGGAGCCTGGTGACAAACAATGAGCAGTTCTTC
few	TRBV10-3	-	TRBJ2-5	12	CASGGGGETQYF	TGTGCCTCCGGGGGAGGTGGAGAGACCCAGTACTTC
-	TRBV5-1	TRBD2	TRBJ2-3	15	CASRAGTSGRDTQYF	TGCGCCAGCAGGGCCGGGACTAGCGGGAGGGATACGCAGTATTTT
few	TRBV6-5	-	TRBJ2-7	14	CASSYKRTGYEQYF	TGTGCCAGCAGTTACAAAAGGACGGGCTACGAGCAGTACTTC
-	TRBV7-9	-	TRBJ2-7	12	CASVSWSARGYF	TGTGCCAGCGTCTCTTGGAGCGCACGTGGGTACTTC
-	TRBV25-1	TRBD2	TRBJ2-2	18	CASSGGLLAGEDTGELFF	TGTGCCAGCAGTGGAGGTTTACTAGCGGGAGAAGACACCGGGGAGCTGTTTTTT